This TCR beta chain is from a study of blood T cell repertoires in COVID-19. The overall study: Both acute and convalescent COVID-19 samples were obtained from the United States, Italy and Spain. Nucleic acid was either cDNA or gDNA, and it came from T cells, B-cell-depleted T cells, or PBMCs.

This CDR3 has 14 amino acids. Per the germline V gene, CDR1 is MNHEY and CDR2 is SVGAGI. The V end was cut by 6 bases, the J end by 3 bases, with 11 bases between. In the original processing: Estimation of nucleated cell counts relied on the amplification of reference gene primers. Generated by immunoSEQ multiplex PCR, the TCRdb table keeps only in-frame clones and is missing some. V and J calls and clone size are given by that table; D and trimming were obtained from the DNA. The repertoire has around 99,000 clones, approximately 90% of them found once; the top ten carry about 1.1%. This receptor was taken from a human donor in a cohort sampled during active COVID-19. This chain joins TRBV6-5 and TRBJ2-2; TRBD2 is a possible D gene (5 bases). Sample: peripheral blood. The DNA of the CDR3 is TGTGCCAGCAGCGACCGAGGGTACACCGGGGAGCTGTTTTTT. Translation: CASSDRGYTGELFF.